This TCR beta chain was obtained from a study of blood T cell repertoires in COVID-19. Study-wide context: Samples came from the United States, Italy and Spain, spanning acute and convalescent COVID-19. Nucleic acid was either cDNA or gDNA, and it came from T cells, B-cell-depleted T cells, or PBMCs.

CDR3 length equals 16 residues. The ends lost 2 bases at V and 6 bases at J; junction bases unmatched: 5. Germline V gene data show CDR1 as KGHDR and CDR2 as SFDVKD. Source study methods: Estimates of nucleated cell counts were drawn from the amplification of reference gene primers. The assay was immunoSEQ multiplex PCR, and TCRdb's table has in-frame clones only and misses some. V and J calls and clone size are those listed in that table; D and trimming were worked out from the DNA. Altogether around 320,000 clones are present, over 75% being singletons, with the ten largest covering 7.2%. The TCR originated in a human donor in a cohort sampled during active COVID-19. Specimen: peripheral blood. The chain recombines TRBV24-1 with TRBJ2-1; 11 bases agree with TRBD2. CDR3 DNA: TGTGCCACCAGTGATTATAGCGGGGGGGCCTTCAATGAGCAGTTCTTC. Amino acids: CATSDYSGGAFNEQFF.